A single sample gave rise to the 5 T cell receptor beta chains below, sequenced in a study of T cells in Graves' hyperthyroidism and ophthalmopathy. It was RNA transcripts that yielded the amplified TCR beta CDR3 regions. HTBI primers were the set used in a first-round RT-PCR of the TCR CDR3. TCRdb reprocessed the multiplex PCR reads via MiXCR and lists one record per CDR3 protein. The sample shows around 660,000 distinct CDR3 sequences, roughly 45% of them seen only once. The sample was peripheral blood or thyroid tissue (not recorded which). The receptors come from an adult man with Graves' disease, either hyperthyroidism or ophthalmopathy (not recorded which).

The chain links TRBV29-1 to TRBJ2-2, with 12 bases identical to TRBD2. CDR1 SQVTM and CDR2 ANQGSEA come from the germline V gene. V dropped 6 bases and J dropped 5; count of bases not matched to a gene: 4. The CDR3 extends over 14 amino acids. The CDR3 DNA reads TGCAGCGTACTAGGGACTAGCGGGACCGGGGAGCTGTTTTTT. Amino acid sequence: CSVLGTSGTGELFF.

This chain links TRBV12-3 or TRBV12-4 with TRBJ1-2; D is ambiguous. With 5 bases removed from V and 2 bases from J, the gap between germline ends came to 9 bases. This CDR3 is 13 amino acids long. CDR3: CASSRDFNYGYTF. The CDR3 DNA sequence: TGTGCCAGCAGTAGAGACTTCAACTATGGCTACACCTTC.

The V and J genes are TRBV7-9 and TRBJ2-2; the D gene is possibly TRBD2 (5 bases). The V and J ends lost 8 bases and 0 bases respectively, with 13 bases between them. Germline values: CDR1 SEHNR, CDR2 FQNEAQ (reference sequence). CDR3 length: 15 amino acids. CDR3 loop: CASGSDFTNTGELFF. In DNA form, the CDR3 reads TGTGCCAGCGGGTCGGACTTCACGAACACCGGGGAGCTGTTTTTT.

The chain employs TRBV7-9 and TRBJ1-4; a weak D match, TRBD1 (5 bases). The CDR3 extends over 12 amino acids. The germline V gene has CDR1 SEHNR and CDR2 FQNEAQ (reference sequence). Trimming shortened V by 9 bases and J by 4 bases, and 9 bases separated the two germline ends. This chain's CDR3 is CASKQVNEKLFF. CDR3 DNA sequence: TGTGCCAGTAAACAGGTTAATGAAAAACTGTTTTTT. Combining the CDR3 with reference TRBV7-9 and TRBJ1-4 gives the whole variable domain DTGVSQNPRHKITKRGQNVTFRCDPISEHNRLYWYRQTLGQGPEFLTYFQNEAQLEKSRLLSDRFSAERPKGSFSTLEIQRTEQGDSAMYLCASKQVNEKLFFGSGTQLSVL.

There are many counts of this clonotype. CDR3 residues: CASSFFRGDEKLFF. CDR3 DNA: TGTGCCAGCAGCTTCTTCAGGGGGGATGAAAAACTGTTTTTT. This chain connects TRBV7-9 to TRBJ1-4; 7 positions agree with TRBD1. Unmatched junction bases numbered 4, after V lost 3 bases and J lost 6 bases. The CDR3 length is 14 residues. Germline CDR1 is SEHNR and CDR2 is FQNEAQ (reference sequence).